This TCR beta chain was recorded in a study of blood T cell repertoires in COVID-19. Study at large: PBMCs, B-cell-depleted T cells, or T cells provided the cDNA or gDNA that made up the material.

Authors' methods: Researchers report that nucleated cell counts were estimated from reference gene primer amplification. Data came from immunoSEQ multiplex PCR; TCRdb stores just in-frame clones and leaves some out. V and J calls and clone size are given by that table; D and trimming were obtained from the DNA. The data hold 70,000 to 100,000 clones, with 89% observed a single time. The TCR comes from a middle-aged man with COVID-19, enrolled during active disease. Sequencing used peripheral blood.

The CDR3 region has the DNA TGTGCCAGCAGCGTAGCTGGGGGGACAGGCTACGAGCAGTACTTC. It translates to CASSVAGGTGYEQYF. The rearrangement uses TRBV9 and TRBJ2-7, with 8 nucleotides matching TRBD1. Trimming cost V 0 bases and J 3 bases; bases outside gene matches: 5. This CDR3 region has 15 residues. Germline CDR1 and CDR2: SGDLS and YYNGEE.